Included here is one T cell receptor (beta chain) sequence, with context. This record belongs to a study of neoadjuvant nivolumab and ipilimumab in lung cancer. Data came from immunoSEQ multiplex PCR; TCRdb stores just in-frame clones and leaves some out. The sample records tens of thousands of clones, 80% to 90% being singletons. This material consisted of peripheral blood, taken before neoadjuvant nivolumab, alone or with ipilimumab. The TCR originated in an adult with non-small cell lung cancer.

The CDR3 loop is CASSQPPGQGVYEQYF. The CDR3, as DNA: TGTGCCAGTAGTCAGCCCCCAGGGCAGGGAGTCTACGAGCAGTACTTC. The chain is built from TRBV19 and TRBJ2-7, with D perhaps assigned TRBD1 or TRBD2 (5 bases each). Per germline, CDR1 LNHDA and CDR2 SQIVND (reference sequence). This CDR3 has 16 residues. Deletions cut 5 bases from V and 3 bases from J, with 20 bases between.